The TCR beta chain described here comes from a study of T cell changes during pregnancy in multiple sclerosis. Germline V gene sequence: CDR1 SNHLY, CDR2 FYNNEI. The CDR3 sequence is 13 residues long. V was pared by 8 bases and J by 5 bases, with 15 bases between. Sequencing used immunoSEQ multiplex PCR; TCRdb keeps in-frame clones, though not all of them. This sample has 47,000 or so clones; almost 90% occur once, and the top ten carry approximately 5%. The origin of this receptor is a female donor in good health, enrolled as a control in a pregnancy study. This material consisted of peripheral blood, taken after pregnancy. The V and J genes are TRBV2 and TRBJ1-2, with TRBD1 as a possible D gene (5 bases). In DNA form, the CDR3 reads TGTGCCAGCTTTCGGGGACTAGGGTATGGCTACACCTTC. Its translation: CASFRGLGYGYTF.